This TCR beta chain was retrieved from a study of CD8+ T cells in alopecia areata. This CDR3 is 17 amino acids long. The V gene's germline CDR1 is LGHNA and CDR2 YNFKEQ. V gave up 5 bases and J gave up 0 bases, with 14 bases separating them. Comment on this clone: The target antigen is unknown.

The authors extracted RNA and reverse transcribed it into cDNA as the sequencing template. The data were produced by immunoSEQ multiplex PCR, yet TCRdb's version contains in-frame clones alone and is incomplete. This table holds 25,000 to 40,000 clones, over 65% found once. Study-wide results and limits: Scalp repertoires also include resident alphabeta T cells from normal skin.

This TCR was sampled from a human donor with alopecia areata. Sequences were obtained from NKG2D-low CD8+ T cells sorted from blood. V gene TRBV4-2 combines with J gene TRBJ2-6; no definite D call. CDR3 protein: CASSAPESSSGANVLTF. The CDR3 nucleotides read TGTGCCAGCAGCGCCCCCGAATCCAGCTCTGGGGCCAACGTCCTGACTTTC.